This T cell receptor beta chain is drawn from a study of cytotoxic CD8 clonotypes in ibrutinib-treated CLL. Across the study: Response samples followed a median around 12 months of treatment, range 6 to 36.

Method: immunoSEQ multiplex PCR; TCRdb's copy keeps in-frame clones and lacks some. The sample holds fewer than 400,000 clones, under 70% seen once. The clonotype originates from a human donor with chronic lymphocytic leukemia. This specimen consisted of PBMCs, obtained after 36 months of ibrutinib treatment.

CDR3 sequence (DNA): TGTGCCAGCAGAGCTTTACACCCGGGCCCCCTGGGAGAGACCCAGTACTTC. Its translation is CASRALHPGPLGETQYF. The chain combines TRBV5-6 with TRBJ2-5; D not resolved. The germline V gene encodes CDR1 SGHDT and CDR2 YYEEEE. V lost 5 bases and J lost 4, with 24 bases in between. The CDR3 has 17 residues. The full variable domain, its missing parts supplied by reference TRBV5-6 and TRBJ2-5, is DAGVTQSPTHLIKTRGQQVTLRCSPKSGHDTVSWYQQALGQGPQFIFQYYEEEERQRGNFPDRFSGHQFPNYSSELNVNALLLGDSALYLCASRALHPGPLGETQYFGPGTRLLVL.